This T cell receptor beta chain was obtained from a study of identical twins. Findings of the study overall: Carriage of fewer insertions was seen in abundant cord blood beta clonotypes, whereas memory repertoires showed none. In beta out-of-frame sequences, the excess sharing between twins was weaker.

V dropped 2 bases and J dropped 3 bases, with 10 bases sitting between them. Germline loops: CDR1 ENHRY, CDR2 SYGVKD. The CDR3 spans 14 residues. It was template switching that added a universal primer site, and there were unique molecular identifiers on the cDNA. TCRdb re-derived calls from the 5' RACE reads in MiXCR, one entry per CDR3 protein. Among roughly 250,000 distinct CDR3 sequences listed, 11% to 15% were seen once. This clonotype was seen at least ten times. No antigen is known for it. The rearrangement links TRBV10-3 to TRBJ2-5; D is unresolved. The clonotype originates from a woman aged 18-35 years in good health. The sequenced material came from memory (CD45RO+) T cells sorted from blood. In DNA form, the CDR3 reads TGTGCCATCAGTGAGAAGTCTGAGAAAGAGACCCAGTACTTC. Amino acid sequence: CAISEKSEKETQYF.